Following are 31 T cell receptor beta chains from one sample sequenced in a study of identical twins. A single record per CDR3 protein comes from TCRdb applying MiXCR to the 5' RACE reads. The top ten hold around 1.7% of the sample, which has approximately 670,000 distinct CDR3 sequences, around 6% seen once. Material for sequencing was naive T cells sorted from blood. These receptors were taken from a man between 18 and 35 years old in good health.

The sample holds many counts of this clonotype. The chain links TRBV6-4 to TRBJ2-3; TRBD1 might be the D (6 bases). Germline CDR1 is MRHNA and CDR2 is SNTAGT. This CDR3 has 15 residues. Trimming pared 3 bases from V and 2 bases from J, leaving 12 bases between. The CDR3 sequence is CASSERTGTTDTQYF. CDR3 bases: TGTGCCAGCAGTGAAAGAACAGGGACCACAGATACGCAGTATTTT.

There are a few counts of this clonotype. J is TRBJ2-3 and V is TRBV7-2; 9 bases are shared with TRBD2. With V trimmed by 3 bases and J by 5 bases, 3 bases remained unmatched. Germline V gene lookup returns CDR1 SGHTA and CDR2 FQGNSA. The CDR3 is made up of 14 amino acids. The CDR3 sequence is CASSFSGSGDTQYF. For the CDR3, the DNA is TGTGCCAGCAGCTTTAGCGGGAGCGGAGATACGCAGTATTTT.

This clonotype came up a few times. The V and J genes are TRBV25-1 and TRBJ2-7; 8 positions agree with TRBD2. Trimming at V came to 6 bases and at J to 2 bases, leaving 6 bases not matched to a gene. The CDR3 has 14 residues. Germline CDR1 and CDR2: MGHDK and SYGVNS. In DNA, the CDR3 is TGTGCCAGCAGACGGGAGGGACAACCCTACGAGCAGTACTTC. The encoded protein is CASRREGQPYEQYF.

The sample holds a few counts of this clonotype. This chain connects TRBV5-1 to TRBJ2-1; the D gene is possibly TRBD1 (5 bases). Germline assignment: CDR1 SGHRS and CDR2 YFSETQ. There are 16 residues in the CDR3. Trimming pared 0 bases from V and 2 bases from J, leaving 12 bases between. The CDR3 loop reads CASSLGRGLTYNEQFF. The CDR3 DNA is TGCGCCAGCAGCTTGGGAAGGGGTTTGACCTACAATGAGCAGTTCTTC.

This clonotype has a count of ten or more. The CDR3 coding sequence is TGCGCCAGCAGCCGAACAGGGCTCCCAGATACGCAGTATTTT. This translates into CASSRTGLPDTQYF. The chain recombines TRBV5-1 with TRBJ2-3, with D possibly matching TRBD1 (6 bases). CDR3 length: 14 amino acids. The germline V gene has CDR1 SGHRS and CDR2 YFSETQ. The germline V and J ends were trimmed by 4 bases and 4 bases, with 13 bases remaining between them.

This clonotype showed up just a few times. The chain couples TRBV18 to TRBJ2-6; TRBD1 matches 8 bases. Trimming at V came to 2 bases and at J to 3 bases, leaving 6 bases not matched to a gene. CDR3 length: 17 amino acids. Germline-derived CDR1 and CDR2 are KGHSH and LQKENI. CDR3 DNA sequence: TGTGCCAGCTCACCAGTGCAGGGGGCGCGTGGGGCCAACGTCCTGACTTTC. It yields the protein CASSPVQGARGANVLTF.

This clonotype was counted once. The J gene is TRBJ2-3, the V gene TRBV4-2; TRBD1 might be the D (5 bases). Germline assignment: CDR1 LGHNA and CDR2 YNFKEQ. Between the trimmed V and J ends, which lost 1 base and 1 base, there was a span of 9 bases. The CDR3 sequence is 15 residues long. The CDR3, as DNA: TGTGCCAGCAGCCAAGCGACAGCCCGCACAGATACGCAGTATTTT. As protein: CASSQATARTDTQYF.

The rearrangement links TRBV20-1 to TRBJ2-2; D call uncertain. Germline CDR1 reads DFQATT; CDR2 reads SNEGSKA (reference sequence). There are 14 residues in the CDR3. Trimming cost V 0 bases and J 4 bases, with 9 bases left between them. The CDR3 sequence is CSARDPWFTGELFF. The CDR3 DNA sequence: TGCAGTGCTAGAGATCCCTGGTTCACCGGGGAGCTGTTTTTT.

This chain joins TRBV5-1 and TRBJ2-7, with 8 nucleotides matching TRBD2. In germline, CDR1 is SGHRS, CDR2 YFSETQ. The CDR3 runs to 16 residues. J lost 4 bases, V lost 0 bases, and 9 bases had no gene match. The CDR3 bases are TGCGCCAGCAGCTTGGGATCAGCGGGAGCGGTATACGAGCAGTACTTC. Its translation is CASSLGSAGAVYEQYF.

This clonotype was counted many times. This sequence joins TRBV6-1 and TRBJ2-3; D perhaps matches TRBD2 (5 bases). This CDR3 has 15 residues. The germline V and J ends were trimmed by 5 bases and 1 base, with 13 bases remaining between them. Germline loops: CDR1 MNHNS, CDR2 SASEGT. The CDR3 DNA is TGTGCCAGCAGTAGGAGGACGATCGGCACAGATACGCAGTATTTT. Encoded protein: CASSRRTIGTDTQYF.

This clonotype has at least ten counts. The genes are TRBV20-1 and TRBJ2-7; 11 positions agree with TRBD2. This CDR3 contains 15 residues. CDR1 is DFQATT, CDR2 SNEGSKA, per germline (reference sequence). J gave up 0 bases and V 3 bases, and 4 bases lay outside the gene matches. The DNA of the CDR3 is TGCAGTGCTAGTGCCACTAGCGGGAGCTCCTACGAGCAGTACGTC. Protein product: CSASATSGSSYEQYV.

This clonotype showed up just a few times. The gene calls are TRBV6-1 and TRBJ1-5; TRBD1 matches at 7 bases. The CDR3 spans 15 residues. J gave up 0 bases and V 8 bases, and 7 bases lay outside the gene matches. The germline CDR1 and CDR2 sequences are MNHNS and SASEGT. The CDR3 sequence is CASLRTGLSNQPQHF. The CDR3, as DNA: TGTGCCAGCCTAAGGACAGGACTTAGCAATCAGCCCCAGCATTTT.

The sample holds a few counts of this clonotype. The CDR3 DNA reads TGTGCCAGCGGGGCGGCAAGCTCCTACAATGAGCAGTTCTTC. The encoded protein is CASGAASSYNEQFF. The gene calls are TRBV28 and TRBJ2-1; tentatively, D is TRBD1 (5 bases). The CDR3 runs to 14 residues. The V gene lost 8 bases and the J gene lost 0 bases, with 11 bases spanning the gap. Germline values: CDR1 MDHEN, CDR2 SYDVKM.

This clonotype was seen only a few times. The V call is TRBV15, the J call TRBJ2-3; no firm D call. The CDR3 has 15 residues. Per germline, CDR1 LNHNV and CDR2 YYDKDF (reference sequence). Trimming removed 7 bases from V and 0 bases from J, with 14 bases in between. This CDR3 is CATTALRRSTDTQYF. The CDR3 coding sequence is TGTGCCACCACCGCTTTGCGTAGGAGCACAGATACGCAGTATTTT.

The chain carries TRBV19 and TRBJ2-1; D unclear. V was shortened by 3 bases and J by 4 bases, with 13 bases between the two germline ends. Germline CDR1 LNHDA, CDR2 SQIVND (reference sequence). This CDR3 has 15 amino acids. This CDR3 reads CASSILGYGYNEQFF. For the CDR3, the DNA is TGTGCCAGTAGTATTCTGGGGTACGGATACAATGAGCAGTTCTTC.

This clonotype was observed at least ten times. The CDR3 nucleotides read TGTGCCAGCAGCCGGACAGGCCCTAATGAGCAGTTCTTC. This translates into CASSRTGPNEQFF. This rearrangement joins TRBV3-1 to TRBJ2-1, with 7 bases identical to TRBD1. J gave up 7 bases and V 4 bases, and 4 bases lay outside the gene matches. The CDR3 totals 13 residues. Germline CDR1 reads LGHDT; CDR2 reads YNNKEL (reference sequence).

In its sample, this clonotype was seen a few times. This chain uses TRBV18 with TRBJ2-1; D unclear. Germline-derived CDR1 and CDR2 are KGHSH and LQKENI. CDR3 length: 15 amino acids. V was trimmed by 1 base and J by 6 bases, leaving 13 bases between them. In DNA form, the CDR3 reads TGTGCCAGCTCACCACTAGCTCCGATCGTCAATGAGCAGTTCTTC. Encoded protein: CASSPLAPIVNEQFF.

At least ten counts were recorded for this clonotype. The rearrangement links TRBV12-3 or TRBV12-4 to TRBJ2-1, with D perhaps matching TRBD1 or TRBD2 (5 bases each). The CDR3 runs 13 residues. Trimming shortened V by 7 bases and J by 12 bases, and 19 bases separated the two germline ends. The CDR3 DNA follows: TGTGCCAGCACGAGGGGTTCGACAGTGGGGCAGTTCTTC. This translates into CASTRGSTVGQFF.

This clonotype was picked up many times. This rearrangement joins TRBV5-1 to TRBJ1-2; D unclear. The CDR3 has 12 residues. The V gene's germline CDR1 is SGHRS and CDR2 YFSETQ. Trimming stripped 2 bases from V and 2 bases from J, with 4 bases between. The CDR3 loop reads CASSFQNYGYTF. DNA of the CDR3: TGCGCCAGCAGCTTCCAAAACTATGGCTACACCTTC.

This clonotype was seen only a few times. The chain employs TRBV7-6 and TRBJ2-3; 9 bases are shared with TRBD2. Germline V gives CDR1 SGHVS, CDR2 FNYEAQ. The CDR3 length is 16 residues. The V segment lost 2 bases and the J segment 6 bases; nucleotides outside the gene matches: 9. Here the CDR3 reads CASSLWASGMLDTQYF. Written as DNA, the CDR3 is TGTGCCAGCAGCTTATGGGCTAGCGGGATGTTGGATACGCAGTATTTT.

At least ten counts were recorded for this clonotype. This rearrangement joins TRBV28 to TRBJ2-3, with D perhaps matching TRBD2 (6 bases). V was trimmed by 3 bases and J by 1 base, leaving 11 bases between them. This CDR3 is built from 15 residues. CDR1 is MDHEN, CDR2 SYDVKM, per germline. The CDR3 protein is CASSLGGTGTDTQYF. For the CDR3, the DNA is TGTGCCAGCAGTTTGGGCGGGACCGGCACAGATACGCAGTATTTT.

Ten or more counts support this clonotype. The chain couples TRBV2 to TRBJ2-2, with D hard to call. The V gene lost 0 bases and the J gene lost 3 bases, with 14 bases spanning the gap. CDR1 SNHLY and CDR2 FYNNEI come from the germline V gene. The length of the CDR3 is 17 residues. The CDR3 is CASSEAPSSVHTGELFF. CDR3 nucleotides: TGTGCCAGCAGTGAAGCACCTAGTAGTGTGCACACCGGGGAGCTGTTTTTT.

On this clonotype: The junction departs from the called germline gene at one end, perhaps through a read error. The genes are TRBV20-1 and TRBJ2-5; 8 nucleotides align to TRBD2. CDR1 DFQATT and CDR2 SNEGSKA come from the germline V gene (reference sequence). The CDR3 is made up of 13 amino acids. Here the CDR3 reads CSATGGRQETQYF. The CDR3 DNA reads TGCAGCGCTACGGGGGGGCGGCAAGAGACCCAGTACTTC.

This clonotype was picked up many times. The chain combines TRBV29-1 with TRBJ2-7, with 8 bases matching TRBD1. This CDR3 is built from 14 residues. V lost 5 bases, J lost 2 bases, and 8 bases stayed unmatched. The germline V gene encodes CDR1 SQVTM and CDR2 ANQGSEA. DNA of the CDR3: TGCAGCGTTTATGACCACAGGGGGGCCTACGAGCAGTACTTC. Translated, it gives CSVYDHRGAYEQYF.

V and J are TRBV5-1 and TRBJ2-5; D not certain. Trimming left V 0 bases short and J 6 bases short, with 9 bases between. CDR3 length: 13 residues. Germline CDR1 SGHRS, CDR2 YFSETQ. CDR3 in amino acids: CASSLEGLQTQYF. In nucleotides, the CDR3 is TGCGCCAGCAGCTTGGAAGGGTTACAGACCCAGTACTTC.

This clonotype was detected ten times or more. The V call is TRBV5-1, the J call TRBJ2-2; tentatively, D is TRBD2 (6 bases). There are 16 residues in the CDR3. The V and J ends lost 1 base and 2 bases respectively, with 12 bases between them. Germline CDR1 and CDR2: SGHRS and YFSETQ. The CDR3 nucleotides are TGCGCCAGCAGCTTGATTAGCGGTTCAAACACCGGGGAGCTGTTTTTT. Translation gives CASSLISGSNTGELFF. Variable domain in full (rest from reference TRBV5-1 and TRBJ2-2): KAGVTQTPRYLIKTRGQQVTLSCSPISGHRSVSWYQQTPGQGLQFLFEYFSETQRNKGNFPGRFSGRQFSNSRSEMNVSTLELGDSALYLCASSLISGSNTGELFFGEGSRLTVL.

This clonotype was seen a handful of times. The rearrangement uses TRBV2 and TRBJ2-1, with 7 bases fitting TRBD1. This CDR3 region has 13 residues. Trimming cost V 7 bases and J 5 bases; bases outside gene matches: 5. Germline values: CDR1 SNHLY, CDR2 FYNNEI. Here the CDR3 reads CASIADRNNEQFF. CDR3 in DNA: TGTGCCAGCATTGCGGACAGGAACAATGAGCAGTTCTTC.

This clonotype was recorded many times. J is TRBJ2-3 and V is TRBV29-1, with TRBD2 matching over 8 bases. CDR3 size: 14 residues. Unmatched junction bases numbered 10, after V lost 7 bases and J lost 4 bases. Germline lookup yields CDR1 SQVTM and CDR2 ANQGSEA. CDR3 loop: CSAQAGERADTQYF. The CDR3 DNA follows: TGCAGCGCTCAAGCGGGAGAGCGCGCAGATACGCAGTATTTT.

In its sample, this clonotype was seen many times. The chain uses TRBV4-1 and TRBJ2-5, with TRBD1 matching over 8 bases. Germline lookup yields CDR1 MGHRA and CDR2 YSYEKL. The CDR3 is 16 amino acids. Trimming removed 0 bases from V and 6 bases from J; junction bases left unmatched: 9. The CDR3 region has the DNA TGCGCCAGCAGCCAAGATGCATTCCAGGGGGCAAAGACCCAGTACTTC. This codes for CASSQDAFQGAKTQYF.

This clonotype has ten or more counts. The chain combines TRBV6-5 with TRBJ2-7; 14 nucleotides agree with TRBD2. CDR3 length equals 19 residues. Germline V lookup: CDR1 MNHEY, CDR2 SVGAGI. The J segment lost 1 base and the V segment lost 6 bases, leaving 14 bases of the junction unmatched. CDR3 sequence reads: CASRYRGLAGVMGSYEQYV. CDR3 nucleotides: TGTGCCAGCAGATACAGGGGACTAGCGGGAGTAATGGGGTCCTACGAGCAGTACGTC.

In the case of this clonotype: A much larger clone lies a single base off, so this may be a read error. This chain uses TRBV7-9 with TRBJ2-1, with D uncertain. Germline CDR1 SEHNR, CDR2 FQNEAQ (reference sequence). The CDR3 totals 11 residues. CDR3 region: CSSSLGTEQFF. DNA for the CDR3: TGTTCCAGCAGCTTAGGTACTGAGCAGTTCTTC.